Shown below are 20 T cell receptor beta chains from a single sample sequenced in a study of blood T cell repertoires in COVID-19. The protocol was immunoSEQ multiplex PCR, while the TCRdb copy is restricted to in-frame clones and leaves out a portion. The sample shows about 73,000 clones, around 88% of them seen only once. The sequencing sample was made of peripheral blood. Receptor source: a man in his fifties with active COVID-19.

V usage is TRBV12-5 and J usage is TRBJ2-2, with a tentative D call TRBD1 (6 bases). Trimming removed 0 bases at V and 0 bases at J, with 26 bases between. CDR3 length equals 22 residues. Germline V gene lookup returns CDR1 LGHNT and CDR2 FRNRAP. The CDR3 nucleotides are TGTGCTAGTGGTTTGGTACTTGGGACAACTAATACAAAAAACGCGAACACCGGGGAGCTGTTTTTT. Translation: CASGLVLGTTNTKNANTGELFF.

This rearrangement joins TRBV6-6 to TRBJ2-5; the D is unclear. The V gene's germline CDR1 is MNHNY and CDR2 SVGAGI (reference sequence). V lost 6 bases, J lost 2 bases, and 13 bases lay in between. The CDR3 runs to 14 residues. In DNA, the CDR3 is TGTGCCAGCAGATTGGATCTCGGGCAAGAGACCCAGTACTTC. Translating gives CASRLDLGQETQYF.

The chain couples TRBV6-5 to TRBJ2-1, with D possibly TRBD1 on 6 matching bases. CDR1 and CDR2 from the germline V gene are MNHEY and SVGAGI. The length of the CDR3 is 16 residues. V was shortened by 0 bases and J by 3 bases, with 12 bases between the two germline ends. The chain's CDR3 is CASSYSVRGNYNEQFF. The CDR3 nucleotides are TGTGCCAGCAGTTACTCGGTCAGGGGCAACTACAATGAGCAGTTCTTC.

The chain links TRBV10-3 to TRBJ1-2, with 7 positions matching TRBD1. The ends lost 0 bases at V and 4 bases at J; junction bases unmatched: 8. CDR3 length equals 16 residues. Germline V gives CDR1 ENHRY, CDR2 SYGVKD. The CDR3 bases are TGTGCCATCAGTGAGTCGAAGGGGGCAGTCCCCTATGGCTACACCTTC. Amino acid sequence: CAISESKGAVPYGYTF.

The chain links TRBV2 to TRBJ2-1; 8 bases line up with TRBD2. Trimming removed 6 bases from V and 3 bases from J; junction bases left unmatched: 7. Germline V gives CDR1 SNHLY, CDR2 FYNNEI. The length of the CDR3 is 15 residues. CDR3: CASSARGTSYNEQFF. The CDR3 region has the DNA TGTGCCAGCAGCGCAAGGGGGACTAGCTACAATGAGCAGTTCTTC.

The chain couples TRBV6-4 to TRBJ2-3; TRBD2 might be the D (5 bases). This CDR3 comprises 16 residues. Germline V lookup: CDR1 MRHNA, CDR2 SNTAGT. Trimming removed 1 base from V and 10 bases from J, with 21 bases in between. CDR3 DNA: TGTGCCAGCAGTGACTTCGCAACTTTTAACCCGCGGGCGCAGTATTTT. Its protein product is CASSDFATFNPRAQYF.

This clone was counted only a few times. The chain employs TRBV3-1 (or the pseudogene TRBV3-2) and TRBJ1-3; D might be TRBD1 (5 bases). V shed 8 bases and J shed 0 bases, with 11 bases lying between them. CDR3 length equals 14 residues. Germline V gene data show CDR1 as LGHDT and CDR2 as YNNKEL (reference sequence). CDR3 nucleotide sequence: TGTGCCAGCGGACGACAGAGCTCTGGAAACACCATATATTTT. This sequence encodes CASGRQSSGNTIYF.

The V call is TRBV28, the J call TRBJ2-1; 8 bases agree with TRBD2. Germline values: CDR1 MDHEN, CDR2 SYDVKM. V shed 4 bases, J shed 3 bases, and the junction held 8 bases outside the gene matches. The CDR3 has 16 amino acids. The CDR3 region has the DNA TGTGCCAGCAGTTCCCTAACGGGAGGGGTCTACAATGAGCAGTTCTTC. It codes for CASSSLTGGVYNEQFF.

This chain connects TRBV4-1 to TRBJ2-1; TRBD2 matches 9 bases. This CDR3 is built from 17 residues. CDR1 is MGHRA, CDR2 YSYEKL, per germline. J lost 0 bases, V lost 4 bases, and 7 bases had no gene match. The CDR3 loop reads CASSPGLAKSSYNEQFF. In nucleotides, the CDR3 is TGCGCCAGCAGCCCTGGACTAGCGAAAAGCTCCTACAATGAGCAGTTCTTC.

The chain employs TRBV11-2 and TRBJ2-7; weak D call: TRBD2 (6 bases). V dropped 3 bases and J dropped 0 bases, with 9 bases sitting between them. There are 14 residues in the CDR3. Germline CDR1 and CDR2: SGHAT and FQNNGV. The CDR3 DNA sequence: TGTGCCAGCAGCTTGGGACTGTACTCCTACGAGCAGTACTTC. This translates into CASSLGLYSYEQYF.

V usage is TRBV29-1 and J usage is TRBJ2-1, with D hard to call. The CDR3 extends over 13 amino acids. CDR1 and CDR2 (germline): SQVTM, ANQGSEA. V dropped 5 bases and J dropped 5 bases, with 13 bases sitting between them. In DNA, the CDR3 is TGCAGCGTTCGCGAGCAAATCCACAATGAGCAGTTCTTC. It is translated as CSVREQIHNEQFF.

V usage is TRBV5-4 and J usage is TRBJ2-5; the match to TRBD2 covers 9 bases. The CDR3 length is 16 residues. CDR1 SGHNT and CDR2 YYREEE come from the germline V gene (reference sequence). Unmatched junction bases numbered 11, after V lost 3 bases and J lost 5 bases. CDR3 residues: CASSSPRGGGRETQYF. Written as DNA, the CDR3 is TGTGCCAGCAGCTCGCCTCGCGGGGGGGGCCGCGAGACCCAGTACTTC.

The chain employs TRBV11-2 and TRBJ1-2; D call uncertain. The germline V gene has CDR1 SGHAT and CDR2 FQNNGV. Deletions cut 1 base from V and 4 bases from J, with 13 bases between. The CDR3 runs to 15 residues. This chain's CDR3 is CASSLGVDRIYGYTF. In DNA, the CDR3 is TGTGCCAGCAGCTTAGGAGTCGATCGAATCTATGGCTACACCTTC. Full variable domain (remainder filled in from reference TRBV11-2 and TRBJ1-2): EAGVAQSPRYKIIEKRQSVAFWCNPISGHATLYWYQQILGQGPKLLIQFQNNGVVDDSQLPKDRFSAERLKGVDSTLKIQPAKLEDSAVYLCASSLGVDRIYGYTFGSGTRLTVV.

The DNA for the CDR3 is TGTGCCACCAGTGATCCCAGGGCCGAGGAGCTGTTTTTT. Translating gives CATSDPRAEELFF. This chain uses TRBV24-1 with TRBJ2-2, with D possibly matching TRBD1 (5 bases). V lost 3 bases and J 10 bases, leaving 11 bases between the germline ends. Germline values: CDR1 KGHDR, CDR2 SFDVKD. CDR3 length: 13 amino acids.

The CDR3 DNA is TGTGCCAGCAGTTATCGACGGGAACCGAACACCGGGGAGCTGTTTTTT. It translates to CASSYRREPNTGELFF. V and J are TRBV6-5 and TRBJ2-2; TRBD2 is a possible D gene (5 bases). CDR1 and CDR2 from the germline V gene are MNHEY and SVGAGI. The CDR3 contains 16 residues. Trimming took off 3 bases at V and 0 bases at J, with 11 bases between the two ends.

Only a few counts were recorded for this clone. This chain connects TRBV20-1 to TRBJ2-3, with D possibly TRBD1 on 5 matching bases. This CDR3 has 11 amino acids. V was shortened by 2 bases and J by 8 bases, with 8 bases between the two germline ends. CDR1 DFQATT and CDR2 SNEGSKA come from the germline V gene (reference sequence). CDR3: CSARRGFTQYF. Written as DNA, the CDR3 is TGCAGTGCTAGAAGGGGATTTACGCAGTATTTT.

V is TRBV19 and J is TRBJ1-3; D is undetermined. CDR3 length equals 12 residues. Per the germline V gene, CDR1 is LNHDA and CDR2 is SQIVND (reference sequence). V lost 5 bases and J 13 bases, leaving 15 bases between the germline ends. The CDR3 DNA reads TGTGCCAGTAGTCCAGGTTTGAGGAGGATATATTTT. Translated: CASSPGLRRIYF.

CDR3 loop: CASRPARGAFYEQYF. The CDR3 coding sequence is TGTGCCAGTCGTCCCGCGCGGGGGGCTTTTTACGAGCAGTACTTC. This rearrangement joins TRBV19 to TRBJ2-7; 8 positions match TRBD2. The CDR3 spans 15 residues. Germline CDR1 is LNHDA and CDR2 is SQIVND (reference sequence). V lost 8 bases, J lost 4 bases, and 13 bases stayed unmatched.

The DNA for the CDR3 is TGTGCCAGCAGCTCGACAGGGCTCACCTACAATGAGCAGTTCTTC. Protein product: CASSSTGLTYNEQFF. This chain connects TRBV7-3 to TRBJ2-1; 7 nucleotides line up with TRBD1. The length of the CDR3 is 15 residues. V trimming: 4 bases; J trimming: 2 bases; junction bases outside the gene matches: 5. Germline V gene data show CDR1 as SGHTA and CDR2 as FQGTGA.

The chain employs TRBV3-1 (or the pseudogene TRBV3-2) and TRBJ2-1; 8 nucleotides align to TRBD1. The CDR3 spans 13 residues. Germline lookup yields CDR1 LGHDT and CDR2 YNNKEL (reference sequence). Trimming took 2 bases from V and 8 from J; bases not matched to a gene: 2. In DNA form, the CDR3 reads TGTGCCAGCAGCCAAATGACAGGGGATGAGCAGTTCTTC. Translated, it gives CASSQMTGDEQFF.